This T cell receptor (beta chain) was sequenced in a study of blood T cell repertoires in COVID-19. Profiled with immunoSEQ multiplex PCR; TCRdb holds only in-frame clones, not every one. The sample holds approximately 170,000 clones, approximately 79% seen once. Trimming at V came to 4 bases and at J to 0 bases, leaving 10 bases not matched to a gene. The CDR3 is 18 residues long. The V gene's germline CDR1 is SGHNT and CDR2 YYREEE (reference sequence). The clonotype originates from a woman in her sixties or seventies in a cohort exposed to, infected with or recovered from COVID-19 (not recorded which). Sequencing used PBMCs or T cells enriched from blood (not recorded which). The rearrangement links TRBV5-4 to TRBJ1-6; 7 bases fit TRBD1. The chain's CDR3 is CASSHGQVRNSYNSPLHF. The DNA of the CDR3 is TGTGCCAGCAGCCATGGACAGGTCCGCAACTCCTATAATTCACCCCTCCACTTT.